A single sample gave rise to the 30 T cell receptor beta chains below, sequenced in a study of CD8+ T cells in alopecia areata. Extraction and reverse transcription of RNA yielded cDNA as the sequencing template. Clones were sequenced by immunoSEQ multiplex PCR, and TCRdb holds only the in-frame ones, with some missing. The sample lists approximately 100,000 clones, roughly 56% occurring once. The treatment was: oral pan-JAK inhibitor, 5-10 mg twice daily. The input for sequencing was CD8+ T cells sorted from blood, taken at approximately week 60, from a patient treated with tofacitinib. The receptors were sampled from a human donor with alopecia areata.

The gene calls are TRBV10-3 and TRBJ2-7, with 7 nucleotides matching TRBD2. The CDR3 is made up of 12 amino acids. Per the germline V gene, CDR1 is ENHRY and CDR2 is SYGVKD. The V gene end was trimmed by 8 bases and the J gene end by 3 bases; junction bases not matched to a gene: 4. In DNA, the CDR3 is TGTGCCATCGGGGAGGGCTACTACGAGCAGTACTTC. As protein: CAIGEGYYEQYF.

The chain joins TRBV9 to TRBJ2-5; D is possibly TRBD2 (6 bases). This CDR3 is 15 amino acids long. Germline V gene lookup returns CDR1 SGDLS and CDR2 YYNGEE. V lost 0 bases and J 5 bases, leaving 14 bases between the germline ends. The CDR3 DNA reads TGTGCCAGCAGCGTAGGGGAGGTCAGCAGGGAGACCCAGTACTTC. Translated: CASSVGEVSRETQYF.

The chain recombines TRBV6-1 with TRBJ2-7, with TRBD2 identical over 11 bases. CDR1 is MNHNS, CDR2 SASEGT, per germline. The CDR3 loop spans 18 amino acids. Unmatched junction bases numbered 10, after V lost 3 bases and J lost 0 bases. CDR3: CASSDGLAGGSSSYEQYF. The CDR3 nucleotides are TGTGCCAGCAGTGATGGCCTAGCGGGGGGCTCTAGCTCCTACGAGCAGTACTTC.

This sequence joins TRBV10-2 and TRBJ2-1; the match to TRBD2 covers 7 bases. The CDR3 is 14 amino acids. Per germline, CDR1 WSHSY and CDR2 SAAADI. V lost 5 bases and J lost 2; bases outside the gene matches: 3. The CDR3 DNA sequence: TGCGCCAGCAGTTCTAGCGGACCCTACAATGAGCAGTTCTTC. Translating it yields CASSSSGPYNEQFF.

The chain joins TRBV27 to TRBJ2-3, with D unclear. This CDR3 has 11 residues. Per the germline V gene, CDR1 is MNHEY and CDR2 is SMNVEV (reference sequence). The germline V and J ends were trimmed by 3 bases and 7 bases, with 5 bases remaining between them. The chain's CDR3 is CASSFLNTQYF. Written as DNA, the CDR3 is TGTGCCAGCAGTTTCCTAAATACGCAGTATTTT.

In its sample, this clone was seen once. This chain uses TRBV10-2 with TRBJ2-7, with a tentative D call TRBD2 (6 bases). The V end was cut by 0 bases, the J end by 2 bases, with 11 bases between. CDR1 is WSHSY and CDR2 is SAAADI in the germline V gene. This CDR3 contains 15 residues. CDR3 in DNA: TGCGCCAGCAGTGAGTCTGGGGGACTCACCTACGAGCAGTACTTC. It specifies CASSESGGLTYEQYF.

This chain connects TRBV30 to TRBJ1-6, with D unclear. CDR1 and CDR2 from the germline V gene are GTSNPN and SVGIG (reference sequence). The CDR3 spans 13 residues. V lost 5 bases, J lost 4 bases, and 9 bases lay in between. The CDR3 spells CAWVPGYNSPLHF. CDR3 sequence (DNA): TGTGCCTGGGTTCCGGGTTATAATTCACCCCTCCACTTT.

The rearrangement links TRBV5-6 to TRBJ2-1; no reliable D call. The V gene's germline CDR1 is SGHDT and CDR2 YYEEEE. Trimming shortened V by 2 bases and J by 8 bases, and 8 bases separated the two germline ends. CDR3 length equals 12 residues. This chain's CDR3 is CASSLVWYEQFF. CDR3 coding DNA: TGTGCCAGCAGCTTAGTGTGGTATGAGCAGTTCTTC.

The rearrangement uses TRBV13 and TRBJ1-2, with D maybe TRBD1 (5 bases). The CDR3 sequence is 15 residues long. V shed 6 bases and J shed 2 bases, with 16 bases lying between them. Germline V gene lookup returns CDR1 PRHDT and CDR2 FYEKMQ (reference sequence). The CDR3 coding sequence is TGTGCCAGCAGGACCTCCCCTGGGGGAAACTATGGCTACACCTTC. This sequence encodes CASRTSPGGNYGYTF. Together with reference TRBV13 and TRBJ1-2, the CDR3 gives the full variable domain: AAGVIQSPRHLIKEKRETATLKCYPIPRHDTVYWYQQGPGQDPQFLISFYEKMQSDKGSIPDRFSAQQFSDYHSELNMSSLELGDSALYFCASRTSPGGNYGYTFGSGTRLTVV.

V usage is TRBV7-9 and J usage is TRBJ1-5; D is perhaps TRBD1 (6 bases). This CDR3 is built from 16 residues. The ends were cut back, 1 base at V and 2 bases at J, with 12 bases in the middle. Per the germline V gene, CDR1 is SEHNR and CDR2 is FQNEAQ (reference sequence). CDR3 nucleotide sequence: TGTGCCAGCAGCTTAGGGAACAGGGCTGGCAATCAGCCCCAGCATTTT. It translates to CASSLGNRAGNQPQHF.

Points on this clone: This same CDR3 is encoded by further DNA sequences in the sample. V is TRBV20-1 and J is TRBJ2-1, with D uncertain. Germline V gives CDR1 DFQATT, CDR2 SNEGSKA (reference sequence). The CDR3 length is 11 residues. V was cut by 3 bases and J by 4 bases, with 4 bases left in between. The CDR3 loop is CSASRYNEQFF. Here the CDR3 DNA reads TGCAGTGCTAGCCGTTACAATGAGCAGTTCTTC.

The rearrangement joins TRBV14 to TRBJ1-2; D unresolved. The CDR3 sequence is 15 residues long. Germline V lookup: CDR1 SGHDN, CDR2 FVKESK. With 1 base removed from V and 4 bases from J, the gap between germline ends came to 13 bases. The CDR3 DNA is TGTGCCAGCAGCCAAGTAGCGGCGGGCCTCTATGGCTACACCTTC. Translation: CASSQVAAGLYGYTF.

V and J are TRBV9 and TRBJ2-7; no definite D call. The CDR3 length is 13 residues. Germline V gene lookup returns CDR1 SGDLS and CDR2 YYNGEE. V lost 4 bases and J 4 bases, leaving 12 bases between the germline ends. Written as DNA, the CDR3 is TGTGCCAGCAGCCCGGCGCAAGGGTACGAGCAGTACTTC. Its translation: CASSPAQGYEQYF.

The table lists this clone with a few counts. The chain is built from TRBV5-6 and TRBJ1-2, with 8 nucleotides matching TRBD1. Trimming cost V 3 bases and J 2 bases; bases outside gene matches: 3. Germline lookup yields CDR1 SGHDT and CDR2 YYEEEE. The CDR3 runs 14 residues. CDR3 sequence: CASSSGGGNYGYTF. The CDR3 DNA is TGTGCCAGCAGCTCAGGGGGCGGAAACTATGGCTACACCTTC.

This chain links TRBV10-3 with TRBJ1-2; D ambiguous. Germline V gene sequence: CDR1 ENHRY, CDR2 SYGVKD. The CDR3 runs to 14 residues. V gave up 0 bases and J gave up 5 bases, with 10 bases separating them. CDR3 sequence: CAISESTFRYGYTF. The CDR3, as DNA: TGTGCCATCAGTGAGTCGACGTTCAGATATGGCTACACCTTC.

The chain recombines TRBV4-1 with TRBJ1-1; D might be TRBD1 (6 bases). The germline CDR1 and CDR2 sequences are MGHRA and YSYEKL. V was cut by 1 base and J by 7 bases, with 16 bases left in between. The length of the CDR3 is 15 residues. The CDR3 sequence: CASSQGHTQQGEAFF. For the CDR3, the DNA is TGCGCCAGCAGCCAAGGCCATACTCAACAGGGTGAAGCTTTCTTT.

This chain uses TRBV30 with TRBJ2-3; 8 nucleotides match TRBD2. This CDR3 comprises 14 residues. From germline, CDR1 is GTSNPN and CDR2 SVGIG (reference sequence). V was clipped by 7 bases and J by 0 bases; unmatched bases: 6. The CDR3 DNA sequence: TGTGCCTTAAGCGGGGGACATAGCACAGATACGCAGTATTTT. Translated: CALSGGHSTDTQYF.

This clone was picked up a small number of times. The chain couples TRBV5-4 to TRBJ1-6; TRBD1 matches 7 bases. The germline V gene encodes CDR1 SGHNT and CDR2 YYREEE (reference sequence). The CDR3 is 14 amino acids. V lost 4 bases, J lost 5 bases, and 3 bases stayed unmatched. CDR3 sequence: CASSTRGDNSPLHF. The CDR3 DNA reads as TGTGCCAGCAGCACCAGGGGGGATAATTCACCCCTCCACTTT. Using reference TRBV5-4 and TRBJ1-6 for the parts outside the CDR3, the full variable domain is ETGVTQSPTHLIKTRGQQVTLRCSSQSGHNTVSWYQQALGQGPQFIFQYYREEENGRGNFPPRFSGLQFPNYSSELNVNALELDDSALYLCASSTRGDNSPLHFGNGTRLTVT.

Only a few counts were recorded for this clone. DNA of the CDR3: TGTGCCTGGAGTGTGGGCAGGGGTCGCGACGAGCAGTACTTC. Encoded protein: CAWSVGRGRDEQYF. The chain employs TRBV30 and TRBJ2-7; TRBD1 might be the D (6 bases). The CDR3 sequence is 14 residues long. V lost 0 bases and J lost 5, with 14 bases in between. Germline V gene lookup returns CDR1 GTSNPN and CDR2 SVGIG (reference sequence).

The CDR3 loop reads CASSQTPTGTEAFF. DNA of the CDR3: TGTGCCAGCAGCCAGACACCCACGGGGACTGAAGCTTTCTTT. The chain carries TRBV11-3 and TRBJ1-1; D not certain. Germline CDR1 reads SGHNT; CDR2 reads YENEEA. The CDR3 is 14 amino acids. Trimming pared 5 bases from V and 5 bases from J, leaving 15 bases between.

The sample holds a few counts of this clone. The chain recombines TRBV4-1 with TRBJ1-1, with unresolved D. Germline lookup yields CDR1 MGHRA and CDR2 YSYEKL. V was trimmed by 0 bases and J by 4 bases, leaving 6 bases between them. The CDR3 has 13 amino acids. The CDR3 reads CASSQDSSTEAFF. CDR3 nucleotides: TGCGCCAGCAGCCAAGATTCTTCCACTGAAGCTTTCTTT.

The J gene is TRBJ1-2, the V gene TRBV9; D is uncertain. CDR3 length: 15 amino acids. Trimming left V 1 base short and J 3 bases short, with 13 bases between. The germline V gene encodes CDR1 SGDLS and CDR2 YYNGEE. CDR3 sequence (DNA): TGTGCCAGCAGCGTAATAAAGGGTAAAGACTATGGCTACACCTTC. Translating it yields CASSVIKGKDYGYTF.

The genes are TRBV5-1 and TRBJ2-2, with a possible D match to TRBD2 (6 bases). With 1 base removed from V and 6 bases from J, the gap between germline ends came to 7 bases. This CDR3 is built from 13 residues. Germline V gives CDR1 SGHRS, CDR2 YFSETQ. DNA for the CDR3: TGCGCCAGCAGCTTGACGGGGGCCGGGGAGCTGTTTTTT. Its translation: CASSLTGAGELFF.

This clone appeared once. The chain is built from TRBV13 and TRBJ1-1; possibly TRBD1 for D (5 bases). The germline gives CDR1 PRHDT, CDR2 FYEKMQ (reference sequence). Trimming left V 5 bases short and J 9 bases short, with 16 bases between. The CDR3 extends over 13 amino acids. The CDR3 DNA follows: TGTGCCAGCAGCCATAGACAGTTTCTTCAAGCTTTCTTT. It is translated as CASSHRQFLQAFF. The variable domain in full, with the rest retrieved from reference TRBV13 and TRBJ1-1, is AAGVIQSPRHLIKEKRETATLKCYPIPRHDTVYWYQQGPGQDPQFLISFYEKMQSDKGSIPDRFSAQQFSDYHSELNMSSLELGDSALYFCASSHRQFLQAFFGQGTRLTVV.

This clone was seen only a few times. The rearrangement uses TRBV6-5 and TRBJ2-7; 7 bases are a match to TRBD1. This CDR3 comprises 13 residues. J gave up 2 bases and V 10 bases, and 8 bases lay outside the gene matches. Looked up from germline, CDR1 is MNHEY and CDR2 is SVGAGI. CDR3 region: CATIEGATYEQYF. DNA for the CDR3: TGTGCCACCATTGAGGGGGCCACCTACGAGCAGTACTTC.

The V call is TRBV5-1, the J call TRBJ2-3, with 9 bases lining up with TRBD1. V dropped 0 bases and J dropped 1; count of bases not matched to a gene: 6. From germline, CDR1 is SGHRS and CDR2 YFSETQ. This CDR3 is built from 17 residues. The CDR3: CASSLDTGGHGTDTQYF. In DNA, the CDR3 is TGCGCCAGCAGCTTGGACACAGGGGGCCATGGCACAGATACGCAGTATTTT.

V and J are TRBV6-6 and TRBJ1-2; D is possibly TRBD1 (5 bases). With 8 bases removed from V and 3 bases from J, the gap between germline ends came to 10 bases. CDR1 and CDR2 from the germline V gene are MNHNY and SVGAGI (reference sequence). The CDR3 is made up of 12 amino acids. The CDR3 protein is CASFGGDYGYTF. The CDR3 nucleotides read TGTGCCAGCTTTGGGGGAGACTATGGCTACACCTTC.

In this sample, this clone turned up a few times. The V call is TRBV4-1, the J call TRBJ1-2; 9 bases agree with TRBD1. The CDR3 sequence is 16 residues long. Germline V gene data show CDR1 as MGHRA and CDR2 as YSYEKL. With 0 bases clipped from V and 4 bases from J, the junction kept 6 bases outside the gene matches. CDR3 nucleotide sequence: TGCGCCAGCAGCCAAGAGCCGGGACAGGGAGTCTATGGCTACACCTTC. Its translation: CASSQEPGQGVYGYTF.

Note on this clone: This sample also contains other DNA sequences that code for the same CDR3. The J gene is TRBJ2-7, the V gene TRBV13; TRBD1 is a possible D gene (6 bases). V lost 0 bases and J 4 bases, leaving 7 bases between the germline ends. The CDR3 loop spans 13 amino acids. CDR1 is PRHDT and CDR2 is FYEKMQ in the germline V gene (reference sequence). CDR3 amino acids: CASSLGRGYEQYF. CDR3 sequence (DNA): TGTGCCAGCAGCTTAGGCAGGGGATACGAGCAGTACTTC. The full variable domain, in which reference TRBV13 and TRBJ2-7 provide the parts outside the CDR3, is AAGVIQSPRHLIKEKRETATLKCYPIPRHDTVYWYQQGPGQDPQFLISFYEKMQSDKGSIPDRFSAQQFSDYHSELNMSSLELGDSALYFCASSLGRGYEQYFGPGTRLTVT.

CDR3: CASSIGLQGSYGYTF. CDR3 bases: TGTGCCAGTAGTATTGGTTTACAGGGGTCCTATGGCTACACCTTC. The chain recombines TRBV19 with TRBJ1-2; TRBD1 matches at 7 bases. The V gene end was trimmed by 3 bases and the J gene end by 4 bases; junction bases not matched to a gene: 8. Germline V gene sequence: CDR1 LNHDA, CDR2 SQIVND (reference sequence). The CDR3 contains 15 residues. The whole variable domain, remainder taken from reference TRBV19 and TRBJ1-2, is DGGITQSPKYLFRKEGQNVTLSCEQNLNHDAMYWYRQDPGQGLRLIYYSQIVNDFQKGDIAEGYSVSREKKESFPLTVTSAQKNPTAFYLCASSIGLQGSYGYTFGSGTRLTVV.